The 31 T cell receptor beta chains below were found in one sample sequenced in a study of T cell responses to AZD1222 COVID-19 vaccine. Generated by immunoSEQ multiplex PCR, the TCRdb table keeps only in-frame clones and is missing some. The data contain under 150,000 clones, about 91% of them singletons. Sequencing was performed on peripheral blood, taken 28 days after the second AZD1222 dose. These receptors all stem from an adult who received the AZD1222 COVID-19 vaccine.

The J gene is TRBJ1-6, the V gene TRBV30; D might be TRBD1 (5 bases). Germline CDR1 is GTSNPN and CDR2 is SVGIG (reference sequence). V shed 4 bases and J shed 7 bases, with 17 bases lying between them. The CDR3 runs 15 residues. This CDR3 is CAWIDDQGWNSPLHF. The DNA of the CDR3 is TGTGCCTGGATCGATGACCAGGGTTGGAATTCACCCCTCCACTTT.

The chain joins TRBV5-5 to TRBJ1-5; 7 bases line up with TRBD1. The V gene end was trimmed by 2 bases and the J gene end by 4 bases; junction bases not matched to a gene: 3. Germline loops: CDR1 SGHKS, CDR2 YYEKEE (reference sequence). This CDR3 region has 14 residues. In DNA, the CDR3 is TGTGCCAGCAGCTTCACAGGGGCAAATCAGCCCCAGCATTTT. Translating gives CASSFTGANQPQHF.

The J gene is TRBJ2-2, the V gene TRBV5-3; D call uncertain. TRBV5-3 is an open reading frame, and its role is uncertain. V was pared by 1 base and J by 7 bases, with 5 bases between. CDR3 size: 12 residues. CDR3 sequence reads: CARSLWGGELFF. CDR3 sequence (DNA): TGTGCCAGAAGCTTGTGGGGCGGGGAGCTGTTTTTT.

The CDR3 here is CAWDAVRANEQFF. CDR3 coding DNA: TGTGCCTGGGATGCGGTGAGGGCGAATGAGCAGTTCTTC. J is TRBJ2-1 and V is TRBV30; the D gene is possibly TRBD2 (5 bases). With 5 bases removed from V and 7 bases from J, the gap between germline ends came to 15 bases. This CDR3 has 13 residues. Germline lookup yields CDR1 GTSNPN and CDR2 SVGIG (reference sequence).

The V and J genes are TRBV6-5 and TRBJ2-2, with D tentatively TRBD1 (6 bases). The V gene's germline CDR1 is MNHEY and CDR2 SVGAGI. Trimming pared 5 bases from V and 5 bases from J, leaving 15 bases between. The length of the CDR3 is 15 residues. The CDR3 sequence is CASSQQGTVTGELFF. The CDR3 nucleotides are TGTGCCAGCAGTCAACAGGGTACGGTGACCGGGGAGCTGTTTTTT.

V is TRBV15 and J is TRBJ2-4, with D perhaps TRBD2 (5 bases). Germline V gene sequence: CDR1 LNHNV, CDR2 YYDKDF (reference sequence). Trimming took off 1 base at V and 5 bases at J, with 9 bases between the two ends. This CDR3 has 14 amino acids. The DNA for the CDR3 is TGTGCCACCAGCAGAGGAGGGATTCAAAACATTCAGTACTTC. It yields the protein CATSRGGIQNIQYF.

The V and J genes are TRBV3-1 (or the pseudogene TRBV3-2) and TRBJ1-5, with TRBD1 matching 10 bases. Trimming removed 0 bases from V and 5 bases from J; junction bases left unmatched: 4. This CDR3 spans 16 amino acids. Germline V gene sequence: CDR1 LGHDT, CDR2 YNNKEL (reference sequence). Here the CDR3 DNA reads TGTGCCAGCAGCCAAGATCCCGGGACAGGGGATCAGCCCCAGCATTTT. This gives the protein CASSQDPGTGDQPQHF.

V gene TRBV30 combines with J gene TRBJ1-5; D call uncertain. The CDR3 is 13 amino acids. V lost 2 bases and J lost 5, with 10 bases in between. The germline V gene encodes CDR1 GTSNPN and CDR2 SVGIG (reference sequence). DNA for the CDR3: TGTGCCTGGAGTAAGTCCGAGCATCAGCCCCAGCATTTT. It specifies CAWSKSEHQPQHF.

The CDR3 loop reads CASSIVRGLATF. CDR3 nucleotides: TGTGCCAGTAGTATAGTTCGGGGGCTTGCCACCTTC. The genes are TRBV19 and TRBJ1-2, with TRBD1 as a possible D gene (6 bases). V was cut by 1 base and J by 13 bases, with 13 bases left in between. The CDR3 totals 12 residues. CDR1 is LNHDA and CDR2 is SQIVND in the germline V gene (reference sequence).

This chain connects TRBV10-3 to TRBJ2-1, with D possibly being TRBD1 (5 bases). Germline CDR1 is ENHRY and CDR2 is SYGVKD. Trimming stripped 4 bases from V and 7 bases from J, with 11 bases between. The CDR3 is made up of 13 amino acids. The CDR3 nucleotides read TGTGCCATCAGTGGGGGCAGGGAAAATGAGCAGTTCTTC. This translates into CAISGGRENEQFF.

The chain combines TRBV4-2 with TRBJ2-5, with D perhaps TRBD1 or TRBD2 (6 bases each). This CDR3 is 17 amino acids long. Germline values: CDR1 LGHNA, CDR2 YNFKEQ. Trimming cost V 0 bases and J 4 bases, with 18 bases left between them. In nucleotides, the CDR3 is TGTGCCAGCAGCCAAGAGGTAGGGGGTCGGGGAGGAGAGACCCAGTACTTC. Translating it yields CASSQEVGGRGGETQYF.

This clone has only one observation. The chain uses TRBV9 and TRBJ1-1, with D uncertain. Deletions cut 3 bases from V and 6 bases from J, with 12 bases between. Germline V lookup: CDR1 SGDLS, CDR2 YYNGEE. This CDR3 contains 13 residues. In DNA, the CDR3 is TGTGCCAGCAGCGGCCGGACGAGCGCTGAAGCTTTCTTT. This sequence encodes CASSGRTSAEAFF.

CDR3 sequence (DNA): TGTGCCAGCAGCCCGGCGGGGGCCGATACTGAAGCTTTCTTT. As protein: CASSPAGADTEAFF. This chain uses TRBV5-6 with TRBJ1-1; perhaps TRBD1 as D (6 bases). The V gene's germline CDR1 is SGHDT and CDR2 YYEEEE. CDR3 length: 14 residues. V lost 4 bases to trimming and J lost 5 bases, with 15 bases between them.

The chain has TRBV29-1 and TRBJ1-5; D perhaps matches TRBD1 (6 bases). This CDR3 has 13 residues. The germline V and J ends were trimmed by 4 bases and 7 bases, with 14 bases remaining between them. Germline V gene sequence: CDR1 SQVTM, CDR2 ANQGSEA. Here the CDR3 DNA reads TGCAGCGTTGGGACAGCGGCAGGCCAGCCCCAGCATTTT. Translating gives CSVGTAAGQPQHF.

J is TRBJ1-4 and V is TRBV30; weak D call: TRBD1 (5 bases). The germline V gene encodes CDR1 GTSNPN and CDR2 SVGIG (reference sequence). Deletions cut 0 bases from V and 10 bases from J, with 12 bases between. The CDR3 sequence is 13 residues long. The CDR3 coding sequence is TGTGCCTGGAGTGTACAGGAACGCCGAAAACTGTTTTTT. It is translated as CAWSVQERRKLFF.

The rearrangement uses TRBV27 and TRBJ2-7; the match to TRBD2 covers 10 bases. V lost 2 bases and J lost 2; bases outside the gene matches: 6. CDR3 length: 16 residues. Per germline, CDR1 MNHEY and CDR2 SMNVEV (reference sequence). The CDR3 nucleotides are TGTGCCAGCAGTTTAGTGGCTAGCGGGAGCCCCTACGAGCAGTACGTC. Translation gives CASSLVASGSPYEQYV.

This clone was seen only once. J is TRBJ2-4 and V is TRBV14; the D is unclear. The germline V gene has CDR1 SGHDN and CDR2 FVKESK. V was cut by 1 base and J by 11 bases, with 18 bases left in between. This CDR3 spans 15 amino acids. CDR3 sequence: CASSQGGTDLNFQYF. Here the CDR3 DNA reads TGTGCCAGCAGCCAAGGGGGTACCGACCTCAACTTTCAGTACTTC.

This chain joins TRBV9 and TRBJ1-1; tentative D call: TRBD1 (6 bases). Trimming removed 0 bases from V and 11 bases from J, with 23 bases in between. CDR1 and CDR2 (germline): SGDLS, YYNGEE. This CDR3 has 16 amino acids. The CDR3 DNA reads as TGTGCCAGCAGCGTAGTTTCAGGGGAGCTTAAAGCTGGGGCTTTCTTT. This sequence encodes CASSVVSGELKAGAFF. Looking up the rest from reference TRBV9 and TRBJ1-1 gives the full variable domain: DSGVTQTPKHLITATGQRVTLRCSPRSGDLSVYWYQQSLDQGLQFLIQYYNGEERAKGNILERFSAQQFPDLHSELNLSSLELGDSALYFCASSVVSGELKAGAFFGQGTRLTVV.

This chain connects TRBV24-1 to TRBJ2-3; 14 bases align to TRBD2. This CDR3 is built from 16 residues. V shed 9 bases and J 4 bases; nucleotides not matched to a gene: 8. CDR1 KGHDR and CDR2 SFDVKD come from the germline V gene. The CDR3 DNA is TGTGCCACCGCAACGACTAGCGGGAGGGTAGCAGATACGCAGTATTTT. It specifies CATATTSGRVADTQYF.

This clone was counted a single time. The rearrangement uses TRBV19 and TRBJ1-5; TRBD1 is a possible D gene (5 bases). The germline V gene has CDR1 LNHDA and CDR2 SQIVND (reference sequence). Between the trimmed V and J ends, which lost 4 bases and 0 bases, there was a span of 7 bases. The length of the CDR3 is 14 residues. CDR3 nucleotides: TGTGCCAGTAGTAGGGGGTATAGCAATCAGCCCCAGCATTTT. Its protein product is CASSRGYSNQPQHF.

CDR3 loop: CASSSTVLYGYTF. The CDR3 coding sequence is TGTGCCAGCAGTTCTACAGTACTCTATGGCTACACCTTC. The genes are TRBV6-5 and TRBJ1-2, with D uncertain. The CDR3 is 13 amino acids. Germline loops: CDR1 MNHEY, CDR2 SVGAGI. The V gene lost 4 bases and the J gene lost 4 bases, with 10 bases spanning the gap.

The CDR3 nucleotides read TGTGCCAGTAGTCGCAGGGGTCCCGGGACTAGCGAAAGCTCCTACAATGAGCAGTTCTTC. This encodes CASSRRGPGTSESSYNEQFF. The V and J genes are TRBV19 and TRBJ2-1; TRBD2 agrees at 10 bases. Germline-derived CDR1 and CDR2 are LNHDA and SQIVND (reference sequence). The CDR3 spans 20 residues. Unmatched junction bases numbered 16, after V lost 5 bases and J lost 0 bases.

This clone was seen just once. The gene calls are TRBV6-6 and TRBJ1-3; unclear D gene. V was clipped by 8 bases and J by 4 bases, with 12 bases between them. The CDR3 sequence is 13 residues long. CDR1 and CDR2 from the germline V gene are MNHNY and SVGAGI (reference sequence). CDR3 sequence (DNA): TGTGCCAGCGAGGGTTCGGGAGGAAACACCATATATTTT. Protein: CASEGSGGNTIYF.

The chain has TRBV6-1 and TRBJ2-1; 8 bases align to TRBD2. V was clipped by 2 bases and J by 0 bases; unmatched bases: 0. The germline CDR1 and CDR2 sequences are MNHNS and SASEGT. This CDR3 has 15 amino acids. CDR3 DNA sequence: TGTGCCAGCAGTGAACTAGCGGGCTCCTACAATGAGCAGTTCTTC. Amino acid sequence: CASSELAGSYNEQFF.

V and J are TRBV9 and TRBJ1-2; a weak D match, TRBD1 (6 bases). Trimming shortened V by 4 bases and J by 4 bases, and 11 bases separated the two germline ends. The germline gives CDR1 SGDLS, CDR2 YYNGEE. The CDR3 sequence is 13 residues long. DNA of the CDR3: TGTGCCAGCAGCCCCCAGACAGGCTATGGCTACACCTTC. Its protein product is CASSPQTGYGYTF.

The chain links TRBV18 to TRBJ1-2, with a tentative D call TRBD1 (6 bases). With 3 bases removed from V and 6 bases from J, the gap between germline ends came to 14 bases. Germline V gene sequence: CDR1 KGHSH, CDR2 LQKENI. CDR3 length equals 14 residues. In DNA, the CDR3 is TGTGCCAGCTCACCGGCAGGGGATGCGAATGGCTACACCTTC. Translating gives CASSPAGDANGYTF.

This chain links TRBV19 with TRBJ1-1; 7 nucleotides line up with TRBD1. V was clipped by 5 bases and J by 1 base; unmatched bases: 7. Germline V CDR1 and CDR2: LNHDA, SQIVND (reference sequence). The CDR3 has 15 residues. The CDR3 coding sequence is TGTGCCAGTAGTCCCGACAGGGTAGGGAACACTGAAGCTTTCTTT. Its translation: CASSPDRVGNTEAFF.

The rearrangement joins TRBV5-1 to TRBJ1-4; D gene ambiguous. The CDR3 sequence is 13 residues long. Germline V gene sequence: CDR1 SGHRS, CDR2 YFSETQ. Trimming stripped 4 bases from V and 8 bases from J, with 12 bases between. CDR3 nucleotides: TGCGCCAGCAGCCCCCGCTCCGGAGAAAAACTGTTTTTT. Its protein product is CASSPRSGEKLFF. The full variable domain, in which reference TRBV5-1 and TRBJ1-4 provide the parts outside the CDR3, is KAGVTQTPRYLIKTRGQQVTLSCSPISGHRSVSWYQQTPGQGLQFLFEYFSETQRNKGNFPGRFSGRQFSNSRSEMNVSTLELGDSALYLCASSPRSGEKLFFGSGTQLSVL.

The chain employs TRBV4-3 and TRBJ2-3; 8 positions agree with TRBD2. Trimming took 0 bases from V and 3 from J; bases not matched to a gene: 17. Germline CDR1 reads LGHNA; CDR2 reads YSLEER. The CDR3 is made up of 20 amino acids. The CDR3 bases are TGCGCCAGCAGCCAAGATCCCGATCTTGCTAGCGGGTTAGGGACAGATACGCAGTATTTT. Translating gives CASSQDPDLASGLGTDTQYF.

V gene TRBV5-4 combines with J gene TRBJ1-4; weak D call: TRBD1 (6 bases). The CDR3 totals 15 residues. The V gene's germline CDR1 is SGHNT and CDR2 YYREEE (reference sequence). Between the trimmed V and J ends, which lost 4 bases and 4 bases, there was a span of 14 bases. CDR3 sequence (DNA): TGTGCCAGCAGCCGGGGGGCAGCCTATAATGAAAAACTGTTTTTT. Translating it yields CASSRGAAYNEKLFF.

The chain employs TRBV4-1 and TRBJ1-2, with a possible D match to TRBD1 (6 bases). Between the trimmed V and J ends, which lost 8 bases and 5 bases, there was a span of 18 bases. Germline V gene data show CDR1 as MGHRA and CDR2 as YSYEKL. The CDR3 totals 14 residues. CDR3 residues: CASVSEGEGYGYTF. The DNA of the CDR3 is TGCGCCAGCGTAAGCGAGGGGGAGGGGTATGGCTACACCTTC.